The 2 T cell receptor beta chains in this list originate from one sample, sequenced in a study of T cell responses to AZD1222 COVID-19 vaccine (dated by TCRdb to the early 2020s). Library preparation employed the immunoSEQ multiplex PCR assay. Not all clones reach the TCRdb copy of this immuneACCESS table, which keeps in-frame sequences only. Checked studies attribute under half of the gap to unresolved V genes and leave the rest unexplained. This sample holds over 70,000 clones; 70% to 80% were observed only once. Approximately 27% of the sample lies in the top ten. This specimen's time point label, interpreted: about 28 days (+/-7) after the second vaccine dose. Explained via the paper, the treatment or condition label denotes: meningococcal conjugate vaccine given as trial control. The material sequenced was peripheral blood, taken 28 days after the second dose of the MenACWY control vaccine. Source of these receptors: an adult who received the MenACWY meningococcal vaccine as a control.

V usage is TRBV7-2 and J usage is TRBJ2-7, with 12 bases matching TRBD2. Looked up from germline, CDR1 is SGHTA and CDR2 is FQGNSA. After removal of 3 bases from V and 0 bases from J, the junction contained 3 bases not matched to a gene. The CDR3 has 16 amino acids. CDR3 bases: TGTGCCAGCAGCTTTTGGACTAGCGGGATCTCCTACGAGCAGTACTTC. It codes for CASSFWTSGISYEQYF.

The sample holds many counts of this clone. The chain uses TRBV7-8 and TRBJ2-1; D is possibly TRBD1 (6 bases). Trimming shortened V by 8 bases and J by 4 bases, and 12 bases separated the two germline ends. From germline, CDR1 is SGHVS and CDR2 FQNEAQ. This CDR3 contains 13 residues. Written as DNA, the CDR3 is TGTGCCAGCGCGTGGGGGCCGTACAATGAGCAGTTCTTC. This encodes CASAWGPYNEQFF.